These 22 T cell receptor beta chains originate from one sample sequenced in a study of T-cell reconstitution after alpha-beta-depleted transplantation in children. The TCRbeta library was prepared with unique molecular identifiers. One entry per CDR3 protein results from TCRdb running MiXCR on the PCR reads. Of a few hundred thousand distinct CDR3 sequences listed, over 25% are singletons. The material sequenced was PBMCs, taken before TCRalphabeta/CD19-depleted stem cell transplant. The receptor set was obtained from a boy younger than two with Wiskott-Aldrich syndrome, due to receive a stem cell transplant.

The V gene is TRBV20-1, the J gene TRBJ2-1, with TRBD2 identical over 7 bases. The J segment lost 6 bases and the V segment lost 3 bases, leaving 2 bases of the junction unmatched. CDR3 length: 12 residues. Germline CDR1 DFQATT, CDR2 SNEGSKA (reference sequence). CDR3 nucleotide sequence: TGCAGTGCTAGCAGGACTAGCAATGAGCAGTTCTTC. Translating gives CSASRTSNEQFF.

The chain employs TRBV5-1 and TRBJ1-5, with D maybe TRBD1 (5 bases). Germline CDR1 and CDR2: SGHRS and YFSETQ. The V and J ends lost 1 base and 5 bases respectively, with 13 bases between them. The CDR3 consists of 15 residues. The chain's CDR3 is CASSLTGTPDQPQHF. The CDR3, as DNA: TGCGCCAGCAGCTTGACCGGGACTCCGGATCAGCCCCAGCATTTT.

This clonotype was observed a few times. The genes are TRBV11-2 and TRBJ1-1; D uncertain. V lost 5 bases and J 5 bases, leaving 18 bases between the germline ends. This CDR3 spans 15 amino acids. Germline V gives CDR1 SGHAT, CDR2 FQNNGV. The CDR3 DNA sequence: TGTGCCAGCAGCCCTCGGACCCTTTTGGGGACTGAAGCTTTCTTT. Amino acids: CASSPRTLLGTEAFF.

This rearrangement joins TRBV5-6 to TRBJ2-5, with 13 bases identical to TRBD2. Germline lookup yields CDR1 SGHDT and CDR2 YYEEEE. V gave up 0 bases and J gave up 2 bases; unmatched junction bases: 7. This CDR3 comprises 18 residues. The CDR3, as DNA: TGTGCCAGCAGCTTGGCGAGAAGGACTAGCGGGAGTCAAGAGACCCAGTACTTC. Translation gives CASSLARRTSGSQETQYF.

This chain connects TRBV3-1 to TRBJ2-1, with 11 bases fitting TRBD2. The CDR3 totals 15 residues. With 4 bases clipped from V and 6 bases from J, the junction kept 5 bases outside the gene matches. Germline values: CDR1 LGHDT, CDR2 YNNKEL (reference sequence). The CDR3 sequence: CASSRTSGQFNEQFF. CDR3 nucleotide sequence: TGTGCCAGCAGCCGGACTAGCGGGCAGTTCAATGAGCAGTTCTTC.

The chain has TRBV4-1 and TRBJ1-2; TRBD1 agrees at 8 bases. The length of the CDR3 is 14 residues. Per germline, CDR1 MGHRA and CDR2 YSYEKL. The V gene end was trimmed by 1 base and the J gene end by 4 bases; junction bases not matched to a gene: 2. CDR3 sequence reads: CASSQVGQVYGYTF. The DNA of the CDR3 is TGCGCCAGCAGCCAAGTGGGACAGGTCTATGGCTACACCTTC.

The CDR3 loop is CASSDRSGVDTQYF. The CDR3 DNA follows: TGCGCCAGCAGCGATCGGAGTGGAGTGGATACGCAGTATTTT. The J gene is TRBJ2-3, the V gene TRBV5-1; D gene ambiguous. Trimming removed 4 bases from V and 6 bases from J, with 15 bases in between. The germline V gene encodes CDR1 SGHRS and CDR2 YFSETQ. CDR3 length equals 14 residues.

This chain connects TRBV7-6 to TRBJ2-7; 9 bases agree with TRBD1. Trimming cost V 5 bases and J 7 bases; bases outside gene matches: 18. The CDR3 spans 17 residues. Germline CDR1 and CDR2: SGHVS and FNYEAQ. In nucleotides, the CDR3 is TGTGCCAGCAGCGAAACGGGCGGGACAGGGTATACGGAAGAGCAGTACTTC. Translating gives CASSETGGTGYTEEQYF.

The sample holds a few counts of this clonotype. CDR3 coding DNA: TGCGCCAGCAGCTTTATAGCGGGGACCCACAATGAGCAGTTCTTC. Its translation is CASSFIAGTHNEQFF. The rearrangement uses TRBV5-1 and TRBJ2-1; 8 nucleotides agree with TRBD2. The CDR3 contains 15 residues. The trim removed 2 bases at V and 5 bases at J, leaving 6 bases unmatched. Germline-derived CDR1 and CDR2 are SGHRS and YFSETQ.

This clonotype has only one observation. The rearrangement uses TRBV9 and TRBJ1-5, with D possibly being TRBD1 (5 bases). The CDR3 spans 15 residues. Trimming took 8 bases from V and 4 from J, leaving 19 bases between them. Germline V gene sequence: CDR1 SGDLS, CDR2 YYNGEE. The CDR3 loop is CARKKGDGGNQPQHF. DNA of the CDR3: TGTGCCAGGAAAAAAGGGGACGGGGGGAATCAGCCCCAGCATTTT.

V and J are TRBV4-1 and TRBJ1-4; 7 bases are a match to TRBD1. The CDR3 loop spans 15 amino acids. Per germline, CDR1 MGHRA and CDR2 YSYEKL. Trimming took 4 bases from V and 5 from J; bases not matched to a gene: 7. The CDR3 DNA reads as TGCGCCAGCAGCCCACGGACAGGAGGGAATGAAAAACTGTTTTTT. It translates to CASSPRTGGNEKLFF.

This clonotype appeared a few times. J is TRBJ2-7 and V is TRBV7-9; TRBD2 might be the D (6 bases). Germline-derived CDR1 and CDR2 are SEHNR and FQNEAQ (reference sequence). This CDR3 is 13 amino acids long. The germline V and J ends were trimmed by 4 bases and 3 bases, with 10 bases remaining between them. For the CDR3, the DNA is TGTGCCAGCAGCTCCCGCGGGGTCTACGAGCAGTACTTC. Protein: CASSSRGVYEQYF.

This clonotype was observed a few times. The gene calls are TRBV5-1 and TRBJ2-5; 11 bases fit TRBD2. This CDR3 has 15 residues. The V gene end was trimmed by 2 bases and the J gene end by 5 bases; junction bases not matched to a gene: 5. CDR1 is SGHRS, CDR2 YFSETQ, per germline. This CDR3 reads CASSFGTSGGETQYF. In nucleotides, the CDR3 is TGCGCCAGCAGCTTTGGGACTAGCGGAGGCGAGACCCAGTACTTC.

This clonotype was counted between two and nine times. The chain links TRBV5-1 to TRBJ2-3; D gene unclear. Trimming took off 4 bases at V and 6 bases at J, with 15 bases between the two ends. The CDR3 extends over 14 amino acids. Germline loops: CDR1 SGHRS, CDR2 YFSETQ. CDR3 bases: TGCGCCAGCAGCCCCAGTCCCCCTCGGGATACGCAGTATTTT. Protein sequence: CASSPSPPRDTQYF.

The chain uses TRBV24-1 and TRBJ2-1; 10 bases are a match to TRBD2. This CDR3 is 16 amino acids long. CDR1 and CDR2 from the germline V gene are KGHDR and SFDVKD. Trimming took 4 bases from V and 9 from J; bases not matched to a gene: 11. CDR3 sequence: CATSEPAGGQLREQFF. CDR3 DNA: TGTGCCACCAGTGAACCAGCGGGAGGGCAATTGCGTGAGCAGTTCTTC.

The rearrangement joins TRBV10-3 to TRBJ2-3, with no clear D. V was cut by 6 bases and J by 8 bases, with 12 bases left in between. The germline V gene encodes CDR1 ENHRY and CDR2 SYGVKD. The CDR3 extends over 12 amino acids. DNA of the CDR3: TGTGCCATCAGGCAGGACGAGGCTACGCAGTATTTT. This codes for CAIRQDEATQYF.

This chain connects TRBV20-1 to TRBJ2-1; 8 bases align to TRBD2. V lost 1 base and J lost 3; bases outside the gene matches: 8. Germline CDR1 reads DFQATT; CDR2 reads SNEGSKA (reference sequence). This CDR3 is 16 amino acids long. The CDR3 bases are TGCAGTGCTAGAGTAGTACTAGCGGTTCACTACAATGAGCAGTTCTTC. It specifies CSARVVLAVHYNEQFF.

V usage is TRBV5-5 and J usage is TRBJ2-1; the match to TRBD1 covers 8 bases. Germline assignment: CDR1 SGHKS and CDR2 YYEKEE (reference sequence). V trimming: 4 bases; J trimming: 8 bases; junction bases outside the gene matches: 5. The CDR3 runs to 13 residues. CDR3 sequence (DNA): TGTGCCAGCAGCATCGGACAGGGCTATGAGCAGTTCTTC. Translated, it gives CASSIGQGYEQFF.

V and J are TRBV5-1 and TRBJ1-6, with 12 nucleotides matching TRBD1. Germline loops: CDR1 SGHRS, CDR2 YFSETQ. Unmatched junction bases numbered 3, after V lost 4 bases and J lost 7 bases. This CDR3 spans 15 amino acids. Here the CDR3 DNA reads TGCGCCAGCAGCGGGGGACAGGGGGCGAATTCACCCCTCCACTTT. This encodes CASSGGQGANSPLHF.

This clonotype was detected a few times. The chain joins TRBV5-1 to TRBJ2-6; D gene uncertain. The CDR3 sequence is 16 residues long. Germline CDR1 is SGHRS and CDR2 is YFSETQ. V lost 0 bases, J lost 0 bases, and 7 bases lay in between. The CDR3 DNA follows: TGCGCCAGCAGCTTGGAGGAACTCTCTGGGGCCAACGTCCTGACTTTC. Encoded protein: CASSLEELSGANVLTF.

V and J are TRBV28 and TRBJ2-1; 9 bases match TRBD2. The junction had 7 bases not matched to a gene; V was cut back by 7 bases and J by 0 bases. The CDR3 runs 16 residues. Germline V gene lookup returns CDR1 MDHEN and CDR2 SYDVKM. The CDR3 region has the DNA TGTGCCAGCATCCATCATAGCGGGAGCTCCTACAATGAGCAGTTCTTC. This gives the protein CASIHHSGSSYNEQFF.

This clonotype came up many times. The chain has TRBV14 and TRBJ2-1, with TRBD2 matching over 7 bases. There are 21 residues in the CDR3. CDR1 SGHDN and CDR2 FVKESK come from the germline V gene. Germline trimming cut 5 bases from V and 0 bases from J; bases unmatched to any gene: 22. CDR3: CASSEKARRGDFPRSYNEQFF. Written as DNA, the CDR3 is TGTGCCAGCAGCGAGAAGGCCCGCCGGGGGGACTTCCCCCGCTCCTACAATGAGCAGTTCTTC.